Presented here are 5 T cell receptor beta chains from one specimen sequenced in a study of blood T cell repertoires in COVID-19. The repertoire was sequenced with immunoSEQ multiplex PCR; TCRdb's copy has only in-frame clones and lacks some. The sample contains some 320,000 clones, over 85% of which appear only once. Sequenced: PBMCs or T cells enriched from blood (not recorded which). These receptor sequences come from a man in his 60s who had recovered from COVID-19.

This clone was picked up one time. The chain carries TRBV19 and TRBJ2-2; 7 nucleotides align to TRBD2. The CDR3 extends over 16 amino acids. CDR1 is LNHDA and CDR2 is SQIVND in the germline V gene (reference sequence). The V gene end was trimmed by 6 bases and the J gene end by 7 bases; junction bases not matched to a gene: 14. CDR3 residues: CASRLHTGGPNGELFF. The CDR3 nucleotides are TGTGCCAGTAGGCTTCATACGGGAGGCCCTAACGGGGAGCTGTTTTTT.

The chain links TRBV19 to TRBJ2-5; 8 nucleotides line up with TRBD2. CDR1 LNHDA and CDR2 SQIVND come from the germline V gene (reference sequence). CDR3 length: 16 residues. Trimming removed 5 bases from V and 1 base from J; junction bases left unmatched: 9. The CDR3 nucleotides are TGTGCCAGTAGTGCCAACACAGCGGGAGCCCAAGAGACCCAGTACTTC. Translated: CASSANTAGAQETQYF.

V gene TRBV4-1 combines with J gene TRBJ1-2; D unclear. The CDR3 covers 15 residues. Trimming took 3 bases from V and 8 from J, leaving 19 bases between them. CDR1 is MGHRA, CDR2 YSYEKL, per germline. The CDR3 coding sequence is TGCGCCAGCAGCCATGATGGCCTGCGGGCCGTGGGCTACACCTTC. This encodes CASSHDGLRAVGYTF.

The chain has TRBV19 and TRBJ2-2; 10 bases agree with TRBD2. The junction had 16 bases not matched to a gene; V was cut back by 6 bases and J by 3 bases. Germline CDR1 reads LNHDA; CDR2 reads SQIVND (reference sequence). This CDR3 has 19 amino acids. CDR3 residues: CASSLRGIAGGWDTGELFF. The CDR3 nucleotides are TGTGCCAGTAGCCTTCGTGGGATAGCGGGAGGATGGGACACCGGGGAGCTGTTTTTT.

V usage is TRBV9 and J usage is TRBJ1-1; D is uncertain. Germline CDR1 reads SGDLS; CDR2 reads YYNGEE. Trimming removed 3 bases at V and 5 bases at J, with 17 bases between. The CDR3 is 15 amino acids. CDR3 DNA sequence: TGTGCCAGCAGCGCCTCCGGGAAGAGCAGGACTGAAGCTTTCTTT. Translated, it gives CASSASGKSRTEAFF.